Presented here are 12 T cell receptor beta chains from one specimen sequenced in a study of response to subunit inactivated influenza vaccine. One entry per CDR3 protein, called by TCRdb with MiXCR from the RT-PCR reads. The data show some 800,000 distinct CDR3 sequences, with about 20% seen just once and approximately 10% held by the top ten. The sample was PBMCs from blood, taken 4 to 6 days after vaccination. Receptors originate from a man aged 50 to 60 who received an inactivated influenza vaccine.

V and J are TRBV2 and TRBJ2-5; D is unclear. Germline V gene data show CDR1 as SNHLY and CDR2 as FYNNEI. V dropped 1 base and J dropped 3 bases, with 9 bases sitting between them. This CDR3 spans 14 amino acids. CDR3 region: CASSEDRVKETQYF. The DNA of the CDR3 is TGTGCCAGCAGTGAAGATAGGGTCAAAGAGACCCAGTACTTC.

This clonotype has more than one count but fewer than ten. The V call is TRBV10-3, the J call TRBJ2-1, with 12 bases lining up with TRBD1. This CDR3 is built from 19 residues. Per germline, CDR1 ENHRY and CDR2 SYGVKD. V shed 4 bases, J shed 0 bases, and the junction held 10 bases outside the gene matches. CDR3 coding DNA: TGTGCCATCAGTGCCCGGGACAGGGGGCTATCAAGCTCCTACAATGAGCAGTTCTTC. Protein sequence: CAISARDRGLSSSYNEQFF.

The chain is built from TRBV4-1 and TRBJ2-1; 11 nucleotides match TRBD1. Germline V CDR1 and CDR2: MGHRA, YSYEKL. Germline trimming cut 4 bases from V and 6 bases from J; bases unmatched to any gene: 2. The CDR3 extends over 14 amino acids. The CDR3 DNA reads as TGCGCCAGCAGCCGAGGGACAGGGGGCAATGAGCAGTTCTTC. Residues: CASSRGTGGNEQFF.

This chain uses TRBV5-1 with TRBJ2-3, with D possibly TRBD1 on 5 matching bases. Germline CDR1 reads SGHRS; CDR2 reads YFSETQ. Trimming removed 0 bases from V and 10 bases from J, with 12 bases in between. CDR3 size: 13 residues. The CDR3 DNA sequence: TGCGCCAGCAGCTTGGGGACAAAGGGCGCGCAGTATTTT. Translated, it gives CASSLGTKGAQYF.

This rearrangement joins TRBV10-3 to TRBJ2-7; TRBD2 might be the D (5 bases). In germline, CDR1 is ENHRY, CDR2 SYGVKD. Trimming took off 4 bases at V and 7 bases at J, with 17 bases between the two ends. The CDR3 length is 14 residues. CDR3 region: CAISVGGTLGEQYF. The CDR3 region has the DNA TGTGCCATCAGTGTCGGAGGCACTCTGGGGGAGCAGTACTTC.

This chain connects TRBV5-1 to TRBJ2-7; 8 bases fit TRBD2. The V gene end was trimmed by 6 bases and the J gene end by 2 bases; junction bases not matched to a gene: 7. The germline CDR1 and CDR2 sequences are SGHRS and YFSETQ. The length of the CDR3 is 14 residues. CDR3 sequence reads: CASTITSGTYEQYF. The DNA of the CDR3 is TGCGCCAGCACCATAACTAGCGGAACCTACGAGCAGTACTTC.

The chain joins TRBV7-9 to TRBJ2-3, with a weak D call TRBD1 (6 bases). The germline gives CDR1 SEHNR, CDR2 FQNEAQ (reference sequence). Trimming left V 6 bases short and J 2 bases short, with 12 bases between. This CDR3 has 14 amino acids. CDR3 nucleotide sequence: TGTGCCAGCAGTTCTAGACAGGACACAGATACGCAGTATTTT. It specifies CASSSRQDTDTQYF.

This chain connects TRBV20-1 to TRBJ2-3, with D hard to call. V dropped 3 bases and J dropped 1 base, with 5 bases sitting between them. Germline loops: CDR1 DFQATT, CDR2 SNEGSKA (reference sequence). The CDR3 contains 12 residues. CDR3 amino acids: CSASARTDTQYF. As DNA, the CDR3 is TGCAGTGCTAGCGCCCGCACAGATACGCAGTATTTT.

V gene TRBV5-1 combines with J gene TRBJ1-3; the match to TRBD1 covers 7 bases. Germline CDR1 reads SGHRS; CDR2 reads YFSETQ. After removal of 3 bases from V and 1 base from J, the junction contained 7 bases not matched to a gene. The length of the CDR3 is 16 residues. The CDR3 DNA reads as TGCGCCAGCAGCTGGGCGACAGGGCGGTCTGGAAACACCATATATTTT. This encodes CASSWATGRSGNTIYF. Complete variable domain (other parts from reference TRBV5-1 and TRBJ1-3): KAGVTQTPRYLIKTRGQQVTLSCSPISGHRSVSWYQQTPGQGLQFLFEYFSETQRNKGNFPGRFSGRQFSNSRSEMNVSTLELGDSALYLCASSWATGRSGNTIYFGEGSWLTVV.

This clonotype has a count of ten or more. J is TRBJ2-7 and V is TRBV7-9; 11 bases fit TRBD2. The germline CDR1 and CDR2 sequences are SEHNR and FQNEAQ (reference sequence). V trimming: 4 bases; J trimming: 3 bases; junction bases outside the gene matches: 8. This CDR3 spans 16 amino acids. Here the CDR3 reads CASSSPTSGTNYEQYF. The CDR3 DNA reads TGTGCCAGCAGCTCACCGACTAGCGGGACCAACTACGAGCAGTACTTC.

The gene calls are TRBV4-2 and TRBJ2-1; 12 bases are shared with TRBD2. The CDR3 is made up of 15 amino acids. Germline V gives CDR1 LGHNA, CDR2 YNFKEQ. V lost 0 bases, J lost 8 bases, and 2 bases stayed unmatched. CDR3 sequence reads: CASSQETSGSYEQFF. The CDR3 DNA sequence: TGTGCCAGCAGCCAAGAGACTAGCGGGAGTTATGAGCAGTTCTTC.

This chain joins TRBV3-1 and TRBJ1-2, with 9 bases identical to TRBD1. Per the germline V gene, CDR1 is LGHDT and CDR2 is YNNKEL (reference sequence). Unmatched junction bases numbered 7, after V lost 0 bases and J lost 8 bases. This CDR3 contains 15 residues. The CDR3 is CASSQERDRVSGYTF. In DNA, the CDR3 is TGTGCCAGCAGCCAAGAGAGGGACAGGGTGAGCGGCTACACCTTC.